A single sample is the source of the 10 T cell receptor beta chains below, sequenced in a study of Tregs in tolerant kidney transplant recipients. The protocol was immunoSEQ multiplex PCR, while the TCRdb copy is restricted to in-frame clones and leaves out a portion. The profile shows around 50,000 clones, approximately 82% of them singletons. The sequencing input was CD4+ T cells from blood. All receptors derive from a human donor in good health.

This chain connects TRBV9 to TRBJ2-1, with 11 bases matching TRBD2. From germline, CDR1 is SGDLS and CDR2 YYNGEE. The V and J ends lost 9 bases and 6 bases, in that order; junction bases with no gene match: 8. There are 14 residues in the CDR3. Here the CDR3 DNA reads TGTGCCACTCCGGGACTAGCGGCCTCCAATGAGCAGTTCTTC. This gives the protein CATPGLAASNEQFF.

The V call is TRBV5-4, the J call TRBJ2-2; 12 bases align to TRBD2. This CDR3 contains 19 residues. V was clipped by 1 base and J by 1 base; unmatched bases: 8. Per the germline V gene, CDR1 is SGHNT and CDR2 is YYREEE (reference sequence). CDR3 in DNA: TGTGCCAGCAGCTTGACCCTTCTAGCGGGAGGGCAGAACACCGGGGAGCTGTTTTTT. It is translated as CASSLTLLAGGQNTGELFF.

The chain uses TRBV27 and TRBJ1-2, with D unresolved. CDR1 MNHEY and CDR2 SMNVEV come from the germline V gene (reference sequence). This CDR3 comprises 16 residues. V was trimmed by 5 bases and J by 0 bases, leaving 16 bases between them. This chain's CDR3 is CASSPILFGPNYGYTF. The CDR3 DNA sequence: TGTGCCAGCAGTCCGATTTTGTTTGGGCCTAACTATGGCTACACCTTC.

The sample holds a few counts of this clone. This chain joins TRBV6-1 and TRBJ1-1, with D possibly matching TRBD1 (6 bases). The V end was cut by 1 base, the J end by 10 bases, with 13 bases between. Germline CDR1 is MNHNS and CDR2 is SASEGT. The CDR3 runs to 13 residues. The CDR3 reads CASSEGGGFGAFF. The CDR3 DNA follows: TGTGCCAGCAGTGAAGGCGGGGGCTTCGGAGCTTTCTTT.

The chain joins TRBV4-3 to TRBJ1-5; 7 bases agree with TRBD1. Germline loops: CDR1 LGHNA, CDR2 YSLEER. The CDR3 length is 15 residues. Losses at the gene ends were 0 bases for V and 7 bases for J; bases not matched to a gene: 6. The CDR3 sequence is CASSQDQGVGQPQHF. The CDR3 DNA is TGCGCCAGCAGCCAAGATCAGGGGGTCGGACAGCCCCAGCATTTT.

V and J are TRBV7-3 and TRBJ2-1; D may be TRBD2 (5 bases). The CDR3 has 12 amino acids. Germline-derived CDR1 and CDR2 are SGHTA and FQGTGA. V shed 5 bases and J shed 7 bases, with 9 bases lying between them. The CDR3 DNA sequence: TGTGCCAGCAGCCATCCGGGAAATGAGCAGTTCTTC. Translation: CASSHPGNEQFF.

The rearrangement links TRBV6-4 to TRBJ2-7; 9 nucleotides align to TRBD1. From germline, CDR1 is MRHNA and CDR2 SNTAGT. V shed 4 bases, J shed 2 bases, and the junction held 12 bases outside the gene matches. This CDR3 comprises 17 residues. CDR3 in DNA: TGTGCCAGCAGTGGTTGTAGGAGGACAGGGGTGACCTACGAGCAGTACTTC. It is translated as CASSGCRRTGVTYEQYF.

The rearrangement uses TRBV27 and TRBJ2-6; 11 bases line up with TRBD2. Losses at the gene ends were 6 bases for V and 0 bases for J; bases not matched to a gene: 7. From germline, CDR1 is MNHEY and CDR2 SMNVEV (reference sequence). The CDR3 consists of 18 residues. CDR3 in DNA: TGTGCCAGCAGCCAAATTAGCGGGGGGGTCTCTGGGGCCAACGTCCTGACTTTC. It specifies CASSQISGGVSGANVLTF.

CDR3 nucleotide sequence: TGTGCCAGCAGCTTAGTAGCGGGGGGGCGCACAGATACGCAGTATTTT. Translation gives CASSLVAGGRTDTQYF. V is TRBV11-2 and J is TRBJ2-3; 11 positions match TRBD2. V was clipped by 1 base and J by 1 base; unmatched bases: 1. Germline V gene data show CDR1 as SGHAT and CDR2 as FQNNGV. CDR3 size: 16 residues.

V gene TRBV6-1 combines with J gene TRBJ1-6, with D possibly TRBD1 on 6 matching bases. In germline, CDR1 is MNHNS, CDR2 SASEGT. Trimming cost V 9 bases and J 8 bases, with 14 bases left between them. CDR3 length equals 13 residues. The CDR3 here is CASTGQRYSPLHF. DNA of the CDR3: TGTGCCAGTACCGGACAGAGATATTCACCCCTCCACTTT.